This TCR beta chain derives from a study of T cells in tuberculosis. TCRdb's table, derived via immunoSEQ multiplex PCR, lists solely in-frame clones and lacks some. The data hold fewer than 35,000 clones, with just under 97% observed a single time. The germline V gene encodes CDR1 SQVTM and CDR2 ANQGSEA. The CDR3 has 14 residues. V gave up 6 bases and J gave up 7 bases; unmatched junction bases: 9. This clone showed up just once. This chain connects TRBV29-1 to TRBJ1-4; TRBD1 agrees at 9 bases. The sample comprised PBMCs. This clonotype was sampled from a donor aged 10 to 29 with latent tuberculosis or without tuberculosis infection. Written as DNA, the CDR3 is TGCAGCGTACAACAGGGGGCGAGTAGTGAAAAACTGTTTTTT. Its translation is CSVQQGASSEKLFF.